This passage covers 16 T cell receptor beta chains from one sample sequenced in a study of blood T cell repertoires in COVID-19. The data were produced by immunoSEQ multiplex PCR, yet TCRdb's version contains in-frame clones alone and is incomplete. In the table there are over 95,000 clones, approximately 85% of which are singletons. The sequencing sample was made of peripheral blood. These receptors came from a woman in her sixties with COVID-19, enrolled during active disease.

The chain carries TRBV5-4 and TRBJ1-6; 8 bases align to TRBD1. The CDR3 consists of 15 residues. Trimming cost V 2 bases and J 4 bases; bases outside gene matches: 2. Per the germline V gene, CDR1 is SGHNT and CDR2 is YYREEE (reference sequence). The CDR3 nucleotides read TGTGCCAGCAGCTTAAGGACAGGGTATAATTCACCCCTCCACTTT. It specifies CASSLRTGYNSPLHF. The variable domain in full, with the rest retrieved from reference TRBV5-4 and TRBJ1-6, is ETGVTQSPTHLIKTRGQQVTLRCSSQSGHNTVSWYQQALGQGPQFIFQYYREEENGRGNFPPRFSGLQFPNYSSELNVNALELDDSALYLCASSLRTGYNSPLHFGNGTRLTVT.

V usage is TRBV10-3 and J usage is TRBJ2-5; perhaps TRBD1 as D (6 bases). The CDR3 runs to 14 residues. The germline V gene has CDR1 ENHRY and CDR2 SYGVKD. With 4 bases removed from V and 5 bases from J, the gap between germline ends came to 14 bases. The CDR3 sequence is CAISAGPDRETQYF. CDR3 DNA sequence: TGTGCCATCAGTGCAGGGCCTGACAGGGAGACCCAGTACTTC.

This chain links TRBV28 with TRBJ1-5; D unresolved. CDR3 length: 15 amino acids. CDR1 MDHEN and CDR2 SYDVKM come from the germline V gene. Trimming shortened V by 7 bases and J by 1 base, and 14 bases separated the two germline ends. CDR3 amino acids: CASTLSGSSNQPQHF. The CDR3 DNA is TGTGCCAGCACCCTGTCGGGATCCAGCAATCAGCCCCAGCATTTT.

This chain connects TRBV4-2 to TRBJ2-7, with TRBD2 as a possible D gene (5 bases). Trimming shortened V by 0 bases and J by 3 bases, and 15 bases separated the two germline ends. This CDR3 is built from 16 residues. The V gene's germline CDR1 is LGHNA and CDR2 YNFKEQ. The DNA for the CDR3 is TGTGCCAGCAGCCAAGATCTAAGAGGGCGTGGCTACGAGCAGTACTTC. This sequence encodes CASSQDLRGRGYEQYF.

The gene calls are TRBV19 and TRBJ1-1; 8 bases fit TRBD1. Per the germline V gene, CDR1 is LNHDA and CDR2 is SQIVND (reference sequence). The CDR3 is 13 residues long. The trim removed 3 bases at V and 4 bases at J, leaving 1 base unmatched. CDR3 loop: CASSIRGLTEAFF. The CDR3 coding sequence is TGTGCCAGTAGTATCAGGGGGCTCACTGAAGCTTTCTTT.

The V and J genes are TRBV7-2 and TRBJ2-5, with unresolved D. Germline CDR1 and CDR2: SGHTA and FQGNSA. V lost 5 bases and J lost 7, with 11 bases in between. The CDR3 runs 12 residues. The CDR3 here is CASSPPLGTQYF. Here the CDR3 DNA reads TGTGCCAGCAGCCCCCCTCTCGGGACCCAGTACTTC.

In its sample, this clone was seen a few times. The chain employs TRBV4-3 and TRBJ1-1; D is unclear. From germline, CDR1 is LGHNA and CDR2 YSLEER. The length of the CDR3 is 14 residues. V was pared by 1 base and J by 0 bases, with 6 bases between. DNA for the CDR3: TGCGCCAGCAGCCAAGTCGAGGTGAACACTGAAGCTTTCTTT. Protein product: CASSQVEVNTEAFF.

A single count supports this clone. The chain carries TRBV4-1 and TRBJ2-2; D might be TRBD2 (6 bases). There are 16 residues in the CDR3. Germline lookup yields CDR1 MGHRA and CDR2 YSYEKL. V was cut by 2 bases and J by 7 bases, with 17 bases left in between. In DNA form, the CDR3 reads TGCGCCAGCAGCCAATCGCGGGGCAGGGTACACGGGGAGCTGTTTTTT. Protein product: CASSQSRGRVHGELFF.

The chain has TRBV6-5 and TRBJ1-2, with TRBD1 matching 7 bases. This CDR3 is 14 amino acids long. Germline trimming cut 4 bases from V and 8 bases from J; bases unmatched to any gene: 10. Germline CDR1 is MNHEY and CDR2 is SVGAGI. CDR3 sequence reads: CASSWTGLKGGYTF. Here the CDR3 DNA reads TGTGCCAGCAGTTGGACAGGCCTAAAAGGCGGCTACACCTTC.

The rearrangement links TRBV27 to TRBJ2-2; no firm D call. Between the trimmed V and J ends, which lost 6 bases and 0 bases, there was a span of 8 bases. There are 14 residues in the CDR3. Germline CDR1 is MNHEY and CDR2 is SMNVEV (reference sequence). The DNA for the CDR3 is TGTGCCAGCAGGGGCCTACCGAACACCGGGGAGCTGTTTTTT. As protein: CASRGLPNTGELFF.

Written as DNA, the CDR3 is TGTGCCAGCAGCTTAAAGGGTACAGGGGTCACAGATACGCAGTATTTT. It specifies CASSLKGTGVTDTQYF. The rearrangement joins TRBV7-9 to TRBJ2-3; 7 bases match TRBD1. J gave up 2 bases and V 2 bases, and 7 bases lay outside the gene matches. This CDR3 is built from 16 residues. CDR1 and CDR2 (germline): SEHNR, FQNEAQ (reference sequence).

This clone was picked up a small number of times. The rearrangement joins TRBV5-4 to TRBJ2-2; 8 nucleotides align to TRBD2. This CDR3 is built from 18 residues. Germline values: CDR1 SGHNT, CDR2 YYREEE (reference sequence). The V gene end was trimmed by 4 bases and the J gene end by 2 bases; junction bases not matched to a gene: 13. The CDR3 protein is CASSPPAAGATNTGELFF. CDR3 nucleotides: TGTGCCAGCAGCCCGCCAGCAGCGGGGGCCACTAACACCGGGGAGCTGTTTTTT.

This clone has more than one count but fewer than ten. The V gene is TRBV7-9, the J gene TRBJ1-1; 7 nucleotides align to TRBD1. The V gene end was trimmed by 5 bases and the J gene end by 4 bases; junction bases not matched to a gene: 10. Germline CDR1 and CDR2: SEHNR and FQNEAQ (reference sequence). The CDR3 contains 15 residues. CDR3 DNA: TGTGCCAGCAGCGGCCCAGGGACAGAGCTCACTGAAGCTTTCTTT. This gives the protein CASSGPGTELTEAFF.

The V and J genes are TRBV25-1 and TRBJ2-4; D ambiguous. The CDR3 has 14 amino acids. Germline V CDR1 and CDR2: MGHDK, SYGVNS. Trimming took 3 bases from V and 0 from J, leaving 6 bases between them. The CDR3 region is CASSDGLAKNIQYF. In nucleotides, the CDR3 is TGTGCCAGCAGTGATGGCCTAGCCAAAAACATTCAGTACTTC.

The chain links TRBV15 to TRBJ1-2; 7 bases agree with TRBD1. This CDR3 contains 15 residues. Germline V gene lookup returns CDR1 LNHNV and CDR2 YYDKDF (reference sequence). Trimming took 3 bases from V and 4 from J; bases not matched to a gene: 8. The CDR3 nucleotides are TGTGCCACCAGCAGTGGGACAGCAGCCCTCTATGGCTACACCTTC. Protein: CATSSGTAALYGYTF.

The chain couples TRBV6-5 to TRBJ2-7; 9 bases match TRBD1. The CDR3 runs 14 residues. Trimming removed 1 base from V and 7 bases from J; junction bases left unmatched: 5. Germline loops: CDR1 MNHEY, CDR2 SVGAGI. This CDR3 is CASSYFRTGEEQYF. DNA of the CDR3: TGTGCCAGCAGTTACTTCCGGACAGGGGAAGAGCAGTACTTC.